These T cell receptor beta chains were read from a single sample in a study of blood T cell repertoires in COVID-19. Measured with immunoSEQ multiplex PCR; TCRdb has only the in-frame clones, and not every one. Altogether around 130,000 clones are present, approximately 85% being singletons, with the ten largest covering 9.5% to 15%. The specimen sequenced was peripheral blood. The receptors were gathered from a human donor in a cohort sampled during active COVID-19. CDR3s include the opening cysteine and the closing phenylalanine or tryptophan. D genes are given only for firm matches. The size entry is marked missing in some rows and otherwise reads once, few, many or a size class.

V: TRBV4-1; D: TRBD2; size: NA; J: TRBJ2-7; DNA: TGCGCCAGCAGCCTAGCGGGGGGGGGCGAGCAGTACTTC; CDR3: CASSLAGGGEQYF
V: TRBV5-1; D: TRBD1; size: NA; J: TRBJ2-1; DNA: TGCGCCAGCAGCTTGGAGGGTGTAGGGGGCAGTGAGCAGTTCTTC; CDR3: CASSLEGVGGSEQFF
V: TRBV2; D: TRBD2; size: once; J: TRBJ2-2; DNA: TGTGCCAGCAGCGAGGGACTAGCGGTTGCTAACACCGGGGAGCTGTTTTTT; CDR3: CASSEGLAVANTGELFF
V: TRBV5-1; D: TRBD2; size: NA; J: TRBJ2-7; DNA: TGCGCCAGCAGGAGATACGGGACTAGCGGGACCTACGAGCAGTACTTC; CDR3: CASRRYGTSGTYEQYF
V: TRBV27; D: TRBD1; size: NA; J: TRBJ1-6; DNA: TGTGCCAGCGGGGGGACAGGGGGCAATTCACCCCTCCACTTT; CDR3: CASGGTGGNSPLHF
V: TRBV5-1; D: NA; size: once; J: TRBJ1-1; DNA: TGCGCCAGCAGCTTGGCCCAGAACACTGAAGCTTTCTTT; CDR3: CASSLAQNTEAFF
V: TRBV10-3; D: NA; size: NA; J: TRBJ2-6; DNA: TGTGCCATCAAAAGTGAGGCTACTGGGGCCAACGTCCTGACTTTC; CDR3: CAIKSEATGANVLTF
V: TRBV19; D: NA; size: NA; J: TRBJ1-5; DNA: TGTGCCAGTAGTGAGGGTCAGCCCCAGCATTTT; CDR3: CASSEGQPQHF
V: TRBV5-1; D: NA; size: NA; J: TRBJ2-2; DNA: TGCGCCAGCAGCTTGCCCCAGGGGTACACCGGGGAGCTGTTTTTT; CDR3: CASSLPQGYTGELFF
V: TRBV4-1; D: NA; size: NA; J: TRBJ2-5; DNA: TGCGCCAGCAGCCAAGATACGGCTCCCACTAAAGAGACCCAGTACTTC; CDR3: CASSQDTAPTKETQYF
V: TRBV30; D: NA; size: NA; J: TRBJ1-1; DNA: TGTGCCTGGAGATCGACGGACTTGAACACTGAAGCTTTCTTT; CDR3: CAWRSTDLNTEAFF
V: TRBV7-9; D: NA; size: once; J: TRBJ1-1; DNA: TGTGCCAGCAGCTTCAACAGGGCAAAACGGGACACTGAAGCTTTCTTT; CDR3: CASSFNRAKRDTEAFF
V: TRBV10-1; D: TRBD2; size: NA; J: TRBJ2-1; DNA: TGCGCCAGCAGCACAGCCCTAGCGGGGGCCAATGAGCAGTTCTTC; CDR3: CASSTALAGANEQFF
V: TRBV5-1; D: NA; size: NA; J: TRBJ2-5; DNA: TGCGCCAGCAGCTTGCGAACCCCCAGCCAAGAGACCCAGTACTTC; CDR3: CASSLRTPSQETQYF
V: TRBV15; D: TRBD1; size: NA; J: TRBJ1-2; DNA: TGTGCCACCAGCAGAGTGGCGACAGGGTTTTCTACCAACTATGGCTACACCTTC; CDR3: CATSRVATGFSTNYGYTF
V: TRBV10-1; D: NA; size: many; J: TRBJ1-1; DNA: TGCGCCAGCAGTGAGTCGCAGGATGTAGCTTTCTTT; CDR3: CASSESQDVAFF
V: TRBV5-6; D: TRBD1; size: NA; J: TRBJ1-2; DNA: TGTGCCAGCAGCAGAGGGACAGGGCACTATGGCTACACCTTC; CDR3: CASSRGTGHYGYTF
V: TRBV27; D: TRBD1; size: NA; J: TRBJ1-2; DNA: TGTGCCAGCAGTTTATCTAGGACAGGGATCTATGGCTACACCTTC; CDR3: CASSLSRTGIYGYTF
V: TRBV19; D: TRBD1; size: NA; J: TRBJ1-5; DNA: TGTGCCAGTAGTAGGGGACAGGATAATCAGCCCCAGCATTTT; CDR3: CASSRGQDNQPQHF
V: TRBV30; D: TRBD1; size: NA; J: TRBJ2-7; DNA: TGTGCCTGGAGCCTACAGGGGGCCTACGAGCAGTACTTC; CDR3: CAWSLQGAYEQYF
V: TRBV3-1/TRBV3-2; D: NA; size: NA; J: TRBJ1-1; DNA: TGTGCCAGCAGTCCACACGGAGCGGGTGGCACTGAAGCTTTCTTT; CDR3: CASSPHGAGGTEAFF
V: TRBV6-6; D: TRBD1; size: NA; J: TRBJ1-2; DNA: TGTGCCAGCAGTTACCGGACAGGGGAAGCGGATGGCTACACCTTC; CDR3: CASSYRTGEADGYTF
V: TRBV11-2; D: NA; size: NA; J: TRBJ2-1; DNA: TGTGCCAGCAGCCCCTCAGGGTTCTCCTACAATGAGCAGTTCTTC; CDR3: CASSPSGFSYNEQFF
V: TRBV6-5; D: NA; size: NA; J: TRBJ2-3; DNA: TGTGCCAGCAGGAGCAGGCTGGGCACAGATACGCAGTATTTT; CDR3: CASRSRLGTDTQYF
V: TRBV19; D: NA; size: NA; J: TRBJ2-1; DNA: TGTGCCAGTACCGTAAAGGGGGGGGCGGATGAGCAGTTCTTC; CDR3: CASTVKGGADEQFF
V: TRBV2; D: NA; size: few; J: TRBJ1-6; DNA: TGTGCCATAAACCCTACAGGGAATTCACCCCTCCACTTT; CDR3: CAINPTGNSPLHF
V: TRBV7-2; D: TRBD1; size: NA; J: TRBJ1-5; DNA: TGTGCCAGCAGCTCAGGGGGTTCGAGCAATCAGCCCCAGCATTTT; CDR3: CASSSGGSSNQPQHF
V: TRBV30; D: NA; size: NA; J: TRBJ1-4; DNA: TGTGCCTGGAGGGCGGGCAGGGGAATTGAAAAACTGTTTTTT; CDR3: CAWRAGRGIEKLFF
V: TRBV7-2; D: NA; size: NA; J: TRBJ1-4; DNA: TGTGCCAGCAGCCATTACAGGGTTGGTGAAAAACTGTTTTTT; CDR3: CASSHYRVGEKLFF
V: TRBV3-1/TRBV3-2; D: NA; size: NA; J: TRBJ2-5; DNA: TGTGCCAGTCTTGACCCGGGGAGGGAGACCCAGTACTTC; CDR3: CASLDPGRETQYF
V: TRBV6-6; D: TRBD1; size: once; J: TRBJ1-5; DNA: TGTGCCAGCAGTTACCGGACAGGGGAATATCAGCCCCAGCATTTT; CDR3: CASSYRTGEYQPQHF
V: TRBV7-6; D: NA; size: few; J: TRBJ2-3; DNA: TGTGCCAGCAGCTTAGGAAGGGACTCTCTCTCTAGCACAGATACGCAGTATTTT; CDR3: CASSLGRDSLSSTDTQYF
V: TRBV7-3; D: TRBD1; size: NA; J: TRBJ2-2; DNA: TGTGCCAGCAGCCCACGGACAGGGTACTCCGGGGAGCTGTTTTTT; CDR3: CASSPRTGYSGELFF
V: TRBV4-2; D: NA; size: NA; J: TRBJ2-3; DNA: TGTGCCAGCAGCCAAGACCTAGCTGTAAATACGCAGTATTTT; CDR3: CASSQDLAVNTQYF
V: TRBV5-4; D: NA; size: NA; J: TRBJ1-1; DNA: TGTGCCAGCAGCCCAAGTCCTGGGGCCCTGAACACTGAAGCTTTCTTT; CDR3: CASSPSPGALNTEAFF
V: TRBV27; D: NA; size: NA; J: TRBJ2-1; DNA: TGTGCCAGGCCCCTTCAGCGGGTCTCCTACAATGAGCAGTTCTTC; CDR3: CARPLQRVSYNEQFF
V: TRBV4-2; D: NA; size: few; J: TRBJ1-5; DNA: TGTGCCAGCAGCCAAGAGTTACAGGGCAATCAGCCCCAGCATTTT; CDR3: CASSQELQGNQPQHF
V: TRBV18; D: NA; size: NA; J: TRBJ2-3; DNA: TGTGCCAGTTTCCAGACTAGGGTCAGTAGCACAGATACGCAGTATTTT; CDR3: CASFQTRVSSTDTQYF
V: TRBV25-1; D: NA; size: NA; J: TRBJ2-3; DNA: TGTGCCAGCTCCGCGGCGGTGAGCACAGATACGCAGTATTTT; CDR3: CASSAAVSTDTQYF
V: TRBV10-3; D: NA; size: NA; J: TRBJ1-1; DNA: TGTGCCATCAGTGCTCAGGGGTTCACTGAAGCTTTCTTT; CDR3: CAISAQGFTEAFF
V: TRBV11-2; D: NA; size: NA; J: TRBJ2-6; DNA: TGTGCCAGCAGCTTAACGACAGCTGGGGCCAACGTCCTGACTTTC; CDR3: CASSLTTAGANVLTF
V: TRBV11-1; D: TRBD1; size: NA; J: TRBJ1-1; DNA: TGTGCCAGCAGCTTATACCAGGGGGCCGCTGAAGCTTTCTTT; CDR3: CASSLYQGAAEAFF
V: TRBV5-1; D: NA; size: NA; J: TRBJ2-7; DNA: TGCGCCAGCAGCTTGGGGGACATACCCTCCTACGAGCAGTACTTC; CDR3: CASSLGDIPSYEQYF
V: TRBV5-1; D: TRBD1; size: NA; J: TRBJ1-5; DNA: TGCGCCAGCAGCCTGACAGGGGCTGACAATCAGCCCCAGCATTTT; CDR3: CASSLTGADNQPQHF
V: TRBV4-2; D: NA; size: NA; J: TRBJ1-1; DNA: TGTGCCAGCAGCCAAGGACAAAACGGGGACACTGAAGCTTTCTTT; CDR3: CASSQGQNGDTEAFF
V: TRBV14; D: TRBD1; size: NA; J: TRBJ2-5; DNA: TGTGCCAGCAGCCAAGTAAGGAACAGGGGGCTGGAGACCCAGTACTTC; CDR3: CASSQVRNRGLETQYF
V: TRBV6-6; D: NA; size: once; J: TRBJ1-6; DNA: TGTGCCAGCCACGCCCCGGGGGTTACCTATAATTCACCCCTCCACTTT; CDR3: CASHAPGVTYNSPLHF
V: TRBV19; D: TRBD1; size: NA; J: TRBJ1-2; DNA: TGTGCCAGTGGACAGGGGGCTGACACCTTC; CDR3: CASGQGADTF